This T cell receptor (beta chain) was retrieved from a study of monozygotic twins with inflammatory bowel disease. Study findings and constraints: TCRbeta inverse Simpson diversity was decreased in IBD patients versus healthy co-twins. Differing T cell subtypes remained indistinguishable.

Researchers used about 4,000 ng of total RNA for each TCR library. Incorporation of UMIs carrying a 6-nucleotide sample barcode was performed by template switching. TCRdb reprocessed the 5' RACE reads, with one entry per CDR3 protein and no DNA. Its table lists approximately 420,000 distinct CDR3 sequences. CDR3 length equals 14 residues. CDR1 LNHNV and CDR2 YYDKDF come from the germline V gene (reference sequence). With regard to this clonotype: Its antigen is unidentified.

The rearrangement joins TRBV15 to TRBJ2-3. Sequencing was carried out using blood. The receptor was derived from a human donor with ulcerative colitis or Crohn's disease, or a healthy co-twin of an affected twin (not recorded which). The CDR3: CATSKGANTDTQYF.